This T cell receptor beta chain was captured in a study of blood T cell repertoires in COVID-19. The data were produced by immunoSEQ multiplex PCR, yet TCRdb's version contains in-frame clones alone and is incomplete. The sample holds around 200,000 clones; about 89% are singletons and the top ten take around 2.5%. CDR1 SNHLY and CDR2 FYNNEI come from the germline V gene. V was pared by 8 bases and J by 4 bases, with 7 bases of the junction left unmatched. The CDR3 consists of 13 residues. The chain recombines TRBV2 with TRBJ2-5; 7 bases map to TRBD1. The sample consisted of peripheral blood. The origin of this receptor is a man aged 40-50 years with active or convalescent COVID-19. This CDR3 is CASEQGSRETQYF. CDR3 DNA: TGTGCCAGCGAACAGGGGTCCCGAGAGACCCAGTACTTC.